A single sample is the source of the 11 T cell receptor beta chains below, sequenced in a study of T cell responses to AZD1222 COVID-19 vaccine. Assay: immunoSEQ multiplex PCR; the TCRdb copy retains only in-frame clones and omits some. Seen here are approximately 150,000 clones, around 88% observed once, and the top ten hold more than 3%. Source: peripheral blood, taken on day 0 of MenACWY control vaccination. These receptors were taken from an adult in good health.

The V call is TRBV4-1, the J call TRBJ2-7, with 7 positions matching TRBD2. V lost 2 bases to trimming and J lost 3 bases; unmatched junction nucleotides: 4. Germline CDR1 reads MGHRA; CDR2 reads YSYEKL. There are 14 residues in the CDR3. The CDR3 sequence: CASSQMGLNYEQYF. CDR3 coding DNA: TGCGCCAGCAGCCAAATGGGACTAAACTACGAGCAGTACTTC.

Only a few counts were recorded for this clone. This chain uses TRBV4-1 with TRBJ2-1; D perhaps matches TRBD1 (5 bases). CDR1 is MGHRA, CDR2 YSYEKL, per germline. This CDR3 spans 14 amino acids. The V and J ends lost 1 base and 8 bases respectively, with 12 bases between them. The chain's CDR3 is CASSQGVRGDEQFF. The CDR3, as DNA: TGCGCCAGCAGCCAAGGGGTAAGGGGTGATGAGCAGTTCTTC.

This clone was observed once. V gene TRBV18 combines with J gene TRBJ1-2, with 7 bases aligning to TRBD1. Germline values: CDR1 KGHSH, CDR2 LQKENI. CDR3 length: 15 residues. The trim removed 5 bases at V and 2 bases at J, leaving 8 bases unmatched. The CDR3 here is CASSSDRIMNYGYTF. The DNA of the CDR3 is TGTGCCAGCTCATCGGACAGGATCATGAACTATGGCTACACCTTC.

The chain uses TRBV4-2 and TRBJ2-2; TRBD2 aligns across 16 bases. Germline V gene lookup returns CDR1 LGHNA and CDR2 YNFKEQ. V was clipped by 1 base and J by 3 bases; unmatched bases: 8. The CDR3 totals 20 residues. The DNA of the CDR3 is TGTGCCAGCAGCCAAGGAGGGACTAGCGGGGGGGCCGGGGACACCGGGGAGCTGTTTTTT. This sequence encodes CASSQGGTSGGAGDTGELFF.

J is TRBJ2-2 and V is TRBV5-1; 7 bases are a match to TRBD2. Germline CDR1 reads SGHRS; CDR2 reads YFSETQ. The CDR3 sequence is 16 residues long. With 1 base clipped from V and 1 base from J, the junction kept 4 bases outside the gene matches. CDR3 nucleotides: TGCGCCAGCAGCTTGTATCCTAGCGGGAACACCGGGGAGCTGTTTTTT. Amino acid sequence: CASSLYPSGNTGELFF.

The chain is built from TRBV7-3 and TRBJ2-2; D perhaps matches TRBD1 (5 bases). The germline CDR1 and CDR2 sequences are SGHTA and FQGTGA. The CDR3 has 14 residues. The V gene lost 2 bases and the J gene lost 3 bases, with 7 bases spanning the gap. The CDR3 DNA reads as TGTGCCAGCAGCTTACAGGGTCACACCGGGGAGCTGTTTTTT. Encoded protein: CASSLQGHTGELFF.

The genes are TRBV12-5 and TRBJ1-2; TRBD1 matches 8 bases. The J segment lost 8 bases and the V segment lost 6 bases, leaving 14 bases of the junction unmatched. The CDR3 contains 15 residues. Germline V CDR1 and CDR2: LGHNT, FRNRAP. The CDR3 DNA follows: TGTGCTAGTGGGACTTCAGGGGGCGGCCCTGGAGGCTACACCTTC. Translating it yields CASGTSGGGPGGYTF.

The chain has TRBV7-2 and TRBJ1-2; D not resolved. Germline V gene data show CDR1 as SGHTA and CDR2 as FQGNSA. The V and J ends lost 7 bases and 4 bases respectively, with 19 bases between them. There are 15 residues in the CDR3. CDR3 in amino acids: CASNLMAQIGYGYTF. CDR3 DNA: TGTGCCAGCAACCTGATGGCACAAATAGGCTATGGCTACACCTTC.

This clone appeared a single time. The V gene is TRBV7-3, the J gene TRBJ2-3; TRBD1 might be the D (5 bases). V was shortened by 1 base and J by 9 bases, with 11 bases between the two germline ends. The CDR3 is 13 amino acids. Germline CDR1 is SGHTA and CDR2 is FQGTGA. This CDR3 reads CASSLKVWGTQYF. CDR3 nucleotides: TGTGCCAGCAGCTTAAAGGTTTGGGGCACGCAGTATTTT.

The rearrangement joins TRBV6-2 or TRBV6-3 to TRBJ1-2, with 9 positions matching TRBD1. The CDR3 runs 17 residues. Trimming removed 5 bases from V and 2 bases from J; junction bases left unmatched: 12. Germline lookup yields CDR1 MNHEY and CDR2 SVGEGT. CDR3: CASSDPGQGSFNYGYTF. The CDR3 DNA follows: TGTGCCAGCAGTGACCCGGGACAGGGTAGTTTCAACTATGGCTACACCTTC.

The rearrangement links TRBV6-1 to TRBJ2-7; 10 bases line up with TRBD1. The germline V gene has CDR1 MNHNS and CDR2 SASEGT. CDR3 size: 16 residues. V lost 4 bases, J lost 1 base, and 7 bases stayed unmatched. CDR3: CASSGRRDRGSYEQYF. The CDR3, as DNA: TGTGCCAGCAGTGGGAGGAGGGACAGGGGATCCTACGAGCAGTACTTC.